This TCR beta chain was documented in a study of T cells after yellow fever vaccination. TCR cDNA was made by 5'RACE template switching, adding a universal primer site and UMIs. Via MiXCR, TCRdb re-called the 5' RACE reads, giving one row per CDR3 protein. This table holds about 260,000 distinct CDR3 sequences, roughly 5% found once. This CDR3 comprises 16 residues. V lost 6 bases, J lost 8 bases, and 15 bases stayed unmatched. CDR1 and CDR2 (germline): SGHVS, FNYEAQ. Regarding the study as a whole: Reappearance after the booster was seen for most primary-vaccination clones, at 95% to 97% CD4 and less than 90% CD8. The secondary response peaked faster, at day 5 versus 15, but was weaker.

This clonotype showed up just a few times. Its antigen is not identified. The sequencing here drew on CD4+ T cells sorted from PBMCs, taken on the day of the yellow fever booster vaccination. The receptor comes from a man aged 18 to 30 who received the YFV17D yellow fever vaccine. The chain employs TRBV7-6 and TRBJ2-1; TRBD1 matches 8 bases. The CDR3 region is CASSYQGARSLDEQFF. The CDR3 nucleotides read TGTGCCAGCAGTTATCAGGGGGCGCGGTCCTTAGATGAGCAGTTCTTC.